Below, one T cell receptor beta chain is given with its context. Antigen unknown. This sample is drawn from a study of T cell responses to AZD1222 COVID-19 vaccine. The assay was immunoSEQ multiplex PCR, and TCRdb's table has in-frame clones only and misses some. The sample contains 60,000 to 80,000 clones, around 82% of which appear only once. This CDR3 is 16 amino acids long. V was clipped by 5 bases and J by 1 base, with 17 bases between them. CDR1 MDHEN and CDR2 SYDVKM come from the germline V gene. Study outcomes and limitations: Per reports, nearly half of all spike-specific TCRs target regions that are unmutated in variants.

Source: peripheral blood, taken 28 days after the second AZD1222 dose. The rearrangement links TRBV28 to TRBJ1-1; D perhaps matches TRBD1 (5 bases). This TCR was recovered from an adult who received the AZD1222 COVID-19 vaccine. The CDR3 loop reads CASSPSGSVSNTEAFF. The CDR3 DNA is TGTGCCAGCAGTCCGTCAGGGTCCGTCTCGAACACTGAAGCTTTCTTT.